This T cell receptor (beta chain) was identified in a study of T cells after yellow fever vaccination. Study results and limitations: It was a weaker secondary response, yet one that peaked faster, at day 5 versus 15. FACS-sorted repertoires could harbor abundant contaminating bulk-population clonotypes.

This clonotype was seen ten or more times. What it recognizes is unknown. The CDR3 is 16 residues long. V was cut by 2 bases and J by 0 bases, with 13 bases left in between. CDR1 is SGHRS and CDR2 is YFSETQ in the germline V gene. Each CDR3 protein is one row after TCRdb ran MiXCR on the 5' RACE reads. Here the sample spans about 68,000 distinct CDR3 sequences, more than 6.5% being singletons. Source: CD8+ T cells sorted from PBMCs, taken about 41 days after the first yellow fever vaccination. The J gene is TRBJ2-3, the V gene TRBV5-1, with D perhaps TRBD1 or TRBD2 (5 bases each). The sequence was collected from a man aged 18 to 30 who received the YFV17D yellow fever vaccine. The CDR3 region has the DNA TGCGCCAGCAGCTTCATGGGACGGGATAGCACAGATACGCAGTATTTT. This gives the protein CASSFMGRDSTDTQYF. Drawing the rest from reference TRBV5-1 and TRBJ2-3, the complete variable domain is KAGVTQTPRYLIKTRGQQVTLSCSPISGHRSVSWYQQTPGQGLQFLFEYFSETQRNKGNFPGRFSGRQFSNSRSEMNVSTLELGDSALYLCASSFMGRDSTDTQYFGPGTRLTVL.